This T cell receptor (beta chain) was captured by sequencing in a study of blood T cell repertoires in COVID-19. The CDR3 covers 13 residues. V gave up 4 bases and J gave up 5 bases; unmatched junction bases: 4. Per the germline V gene, CDR1 is MDHEN and CDR2 is SYDVKM. As processed by the authors: Amplification of reference gene primers was used by the study to estimate nucleated cell counts. Measured with immunoSEQ multiplex PCR; TCRdb has only the in-frame clones, and not every one. From that table come the V and J calls and clone size; the DNA was used to work out D and trimming. The sample comprises some 200,000 clones, 65% to 90% of which are singletons, and more than 8.5% rests with the top ten.

Sequenced material: PBMCs or T cells enriched from blood (not recorded which). The V and J genes are TRBV28 and TRBJ1-2; 7 bases match TRBD1. This receptor was obtained from a woman aged 45-59 years with acute COVID-19. CDR3 bases: TGTGCCAGCAGTTGGACAGGAAAATATGGCTACACCTTC. Its protein is CASSWTGKYGYTF.